This T cell receptor (beta chain) was identified in a study of cytotoxic CD8 clonotypes in ibrutinib-treated CLL. Data came from immunoSEQ multiplex PCR; TCRdb stores just in-frame clones and leaves some out. Among 65,000 to 80,000 clones listed, 70% to 90% were seen once. Here the sequenced sample was PBMCs, taken after 24 months of ibrutinib treatment. This clonotype was obtained from a human donor with chronic lymphocytic leukemia.

In DNA form, the CDR3 reads TGTGCCAGCAGCTTAACCGGGACGGGCACAGATACGCAGTATTTT. As protein: CASSLTGTGTDTQYF. The chain is built from TRBV5-6 and TRBJ2-3; D is perhaps TRBD1 or TRBD2 (5 bases each). V was cut by 2 bases and J by 1 base, with 11 bases left in between. Germline-derived CDR1 and CDR2 are SGHDT and YYEEEE. The CDR3 totals 15 residues.